Listed below are T cell receptor beta chains from one sample, sequenced in a study of T-cell memory formation after mild COVID-19. TCRdb called the 5' RACE reads again in MiXCR, with one record for every CDR3 protein. The table has 430,000 or so distinct CDR3 sequences, roughly 25% seen once; the top ten hold about an eighth. Sequencing was performed on PBMCs or a T cell subset sorted from them (not recorded which). These receptor sequences come from an adult woman who had mild COVID-19 (a few samples of this study predate the infection). Cell type and time point are not known. CDR3s include the opening cysteine and the closing phenylalanine or tryptophan. Fields, in order: clone size, J gene, CDR3 length, V gene, D gene, CDR3 DNA, CDR3 protein. D genes are given only for firm matches. Rows may omit the clone size; those that give it use once, few, many or a size class.

clone_size: .; j_call: TRBJ2-1; cdr3_length: 14; v_call: TRBV6-1; d_call: .; cdr3_nt: TGTGCCAGCAGTGCAGGGAGCTCCTACAATGAGCAGTTCTTC; cdr3_aa: CASSAGSSYNEQFF
clone_size: few; j_call: TRBJ2-5; cdr3_length: 14; v_call: TRBV5-6; d_call: .; cdr3_nt: TGTGCCAGCAGCCAAGGGTCGCCTCTAGAGACCCAGTACTTC; cdr3_aa: CASSQGSPLETQYF
clone_size: .; j_call: TRBJ2-1; cdr3_length: 16; v_call: TRBV4-1; d_call: TRBD2; cdr3_nt: TGCGCCAGCAGCCAATCTAGCGGGGGTGAATACAATGAGCAGTTCTTC; cdr3_aa: CASSQSSGGEYNEQFF
clone_size: many; j_call: TRBJ2-2; cdr3_length: 14; v_call: TRBV5-1; d_call: .; cdr3_nt: TGCGCCAGTACGGGGGAGTCCGGCACCGGGGAGCTGTTTTTT; cdr3_aa: CASTGESGTGELFF
clone_size: few; j_call: TRBJ2-1; cdr3_length: 16; v_call: TRBV10-3; d_call: TRBD2; cdr3_nt: TGTGCCATAGGACTAGCGGGGGAGAGCTCCTACAATGAGCAGTTCTTC; cdr3_aa: CAIGLAGESSYNEQFF
clone_size: .; j_call: TRBJ2-5; cdr3_length: 12; v_call: TRBV20-1; d_call: .; cdr3_nt: TGCAGTGCTACACTTGCCCAAGAGACCCAGTACTTC; cdr3_aa: CSATLAQETQYF
clone_size: .; j_call: TRBJ1-3; cdr3_length: 14; v_call: TRBV2; d_call: .; cdr3_nt: TGTGCCAGCAGTGAATCCAGATCTGGAAACACCATATATTTT; cdr3_aa: CASSESRSGNTIYF
clone_size: .; j_call: TRBJ2-7; cdr3_length: 14; v_call: TRBV6-5; d_call: TRBD2; cdr3_nt: TGTGCCAGCAGGAGACTAGCGGGAGTCTACGAGCAGTACTTC; cdr3_aa: CASRRLAGVYEQYF
clone_size: .; j_call: TRBJ2-3; cdr3_length: 15; v_call: TRBV3-1; d_call: .; cdr3_nt: TGTGCCAGCAGCCCTTCGGGGCTAAGGACAGATACGCAGTATTTT; cdr3_aa: CASSPSGLRTDTQYF
clone_size: few; j_call: TRBJ2-1; cdr3_length: 15; v_call: TRBV5-4; d_call: .; cdr3_nt: TGTGCCAGCAGCTTGGCGAGGGACTCCTACAATGAGCAGTTCTTC; cdr3_aa: CASSLARDSYNEQFF
clone_size: few; j_call: TRBJ2-3; cdr3_length: 15; v_call: TRBV19; d_call: .; cdr3_nt: TGTGCCAGTAGTATAGATCCCAGGAGCACAGATACGCAGTATTTT; cdr3_aa: CASSIDPRSTDTQYF
clone_size: .; j_call: TRBJ1-2; cdr3_length: 15; v_call: TRBV4-1; d_call: .; cdr3_nt: TGCGCCAGCAGGACGACCGGGACCCCGGCGCATGGCTACACCTTC; cdr3_aa: CASRTTGTPAHGYTF
clone_size: few; j_call: TRBJ2-3; cdr3_length: 15; v_call: TRBV27; d_call: .; cdr3_nt: TGTGCCAGCAGTTTACTGGGGACTCCTTTAGATACGCAGTATTTT; cdr3_aa: CASSLLGTPLDTQYF
clone_size: .; j_call: TRBJ1-1; cdr3_length: 14; v_call: TRBV3-1; d_call: .; cdr3_nt: TGTGCCAGCAGGCCCTACAGGGATTCGGCTGAAGCTTTCTTT; cdr3_aa: CASRPYRDSAEAFF
clone_size: .; j_call: TRBJ1-2; cdr3_length: 13; v_call: TRBV6-6; d_call: TRBD1; cdr3_nt: TGTGCCAGCAGGTCCCCGGGACAGGGGCCTGCCACCTTC; cdr3_aa: CASRSPGQGPATF
clone_size: .; j_call: TRBJ2-3; cdr3_length: 16; v_call: TRBV6-5; d_call: TRBD2; cdr3_nt: TGTGCCAGCGCTGGGCTAGCGGGAGAAAAGACAGATACGCAGTATTTT; cdr3_aa: CASAGLAGEKTDTQYF
clone_size: .; j_call: TRBJ2-7; cdr3_length: 14; v_call: TRBV7-3; d_call: .; cdr3_nt: TGTGCCAGCAGCTTACAAATGAAAGGGGACGAGCAGTACTTC; cdr3_aa: CASSLQMKGDEQYF
clone_size: .; j_call: TRBJ2-2; cdr3_length: 16; v_call: TRBV7-2; d_call: TRBD2; cdr3_nt: TGTGCCAGCAGCTTAGCAGCGGGAGTTAACACCGGGGAGCTGTTTTTT; cdr3_aa: CASSLAAGVNTGELFF
clone_size: few; j_call: TRBJ1-5; cdr3_length: 14; v_call: TRBV6-1; d_call: .; cdr3_nt: TGTGCCAGCACCAGACAGGAGGGCAATCAGCCCCAGCATTTT; cdr3_aa: CASTRQEGNQPQHF
clone_size: .; j_call: TRBJ1-1; cdr3_length: 13; v_call: TRBV28; d_call: .; cdr3_nt: TGTGCCAGCAGTTTACGACTTAGGGCTGAAGCTTTCTTT; cdr3_aa: CASSLRLRAEAFF
clone_size: .; j_call: TRBJ2-1; cdr3_length: 14; v_call: TRBV12-3/TRBV12-4; d_call: .; cdr3_nt: TGTGCCAGCAGTCAGGGCCAGGGGTTCGATGAGCAGTTCTTC; cdr3_aa: CASSQGQGFDEQFF
clone_size: few; j_call: TRBJ1-3; cdr3_length: 16; v_call: TRBV7-9; d_call: .; cdr3_nt: TGTGCCAGCAGCCGGGTCCGGGGAATCTCTGGAAACACCATATATTTT; cdr3_aa: CASSRVRGISGNTIYF
clone_size: .; j_call: TRBJ2-7; cdr3_length: 14; v_call: TRBV4-1; d_call: .; cdr3_nt: TGCGCCAGCAGCCGATTGCCAGGTAACTACGAGCAGTACTTC; cdr3_aa: CASSRLPGNYEQYF
clone_size: once; j_call: TRBJ1-2; cdr3_length: 16; v_call: TRBV27; d_call: TRBD1; cdr3_nt: TGTGCCAGCAGCTCTACCGGACAGGGCATAAACTATGGCTACACCTTC; cdr3_aa: CASSSTGQGINYGYTF
clone_size: few; j_call: TRBJ2-5; cdr3_length: 19; v_call: TRBV7-2; d_call: .; cdr3_nt: TGTGCCAGCAGCTCCCCTTATCGACGACAGAATCCGTGGGGGGAGACCCAGTACTTC; cdr3_aa: CASSSPYRRQNPWGETQYF
clone_size: few; j_call: TRBJ1-1; cdr3_length: 16; v_call: TRBV5-1; d_call: .; cdr3_nt: TGCGCCAGCAGCTTGTCACAGGGAGGGATGAACACTGAAGCTTTCTTT; cdr3_aa: CASSLSQGGMNTEAFF
clone_size: few; j_call: TRBJ2-7; cdr3_length: 15; v_call: TRBV25-1; d_call: TRBD2; cdr3_nt: TGTGCCAGCATGGGTTCGGCGGGAGGGGAGTACGAGCAGTACTTC; cdr3_aa: CASMGSAGGEYEQYF
clone_size: .; j_call: TRBJ2-3; cdr3_length: 15; v_call: TRBV19; d_call: TRBD1; cdr3_nt: TGTGCCAGTAGTATTCGGGACAGAGTCACAGATACGCAGTATTTT; cdr3_aa: CASSIRDRVTDTQYF
clone_size: .; j_call: TRBJ1-3; cdr3_length: 15; v_call: TRBV19; d_call: .; cdr3_nt: TGTGCCAGTAGTATCATGGGGTTTTCTGGAAACACCATATATTTT; cdr3_aa: CASSIMGFSGNTIYF
clone_size: .; j_call: TRBJ1-5; cdr3_length: 18; v_call: TRBV6-1; d_call: .; cdr3_nt: TGTGCCAGCGGGTACTTGCCGGGAAAAACAATTAGCAATCAGCCCCAGCATTTT; cdr3_aa: CASGYLPGKTISNQPQHF
clone_size: .; j_call: TRBJ2-2; cdr3_length: 15; v_call: TRBV7-2; d_call: .; cdr3_nt: TGTGCCAGCCGAGACCAGGGACGGAACACCGGGGAGCTGTTTTTT; cdr3_aa: CASRDQGRNTGELFF
clone_size: .; j_call: TRBJ2-7; cdr3_length: 14; v_call: TRBV9; d_call: .; cdr3_nt: TGTGCCAGCAGCCCGGACAGTCCTACCTACGAGCAGTACTTC; cdr3_aa: CASSPDSPTYEQYF
clone_size: few; j_call: TRBJ2-3; cdr3_length: 14; v_call: TRBV20-1; d_call: TRBD2; cdr3_nt: TGCAGTGCTAGACCGGGACTAGCGGGAGATACGCAGTATTTT; cdr3_aa: CSARPGLAGDTQYF
clone_size: few; j_call: TRBJ2-7; cdr3_length: 15; v_call: TRBV7-2; d_call: .; cdr3_nt: TGTGCCAGCAGCCCCTACGGACTGACATCCTACGAGCAGTACTTC; cdr3_aa: CASSPYGLTSYEQYF
clone_size: .; j_call: TRBJ2-1; cdr3_length: 16; v_call: TRBV18; d_call: .; cdr3_nt: TGTGCCAGCTCACCACCTCAGCAGGGGTCATACAATGAGCAGTTCTTC; cdr3_aa: CASSPPQQGSYNEQFF
clone_size: .; j_call: TRBJ2-7; cdr3_length: 15; v_call: TRBV5-1; d_call: TRBD2; cdr3_nt: TGCGCCAGCAGCTTGCCCGGGACTAGTCGGCACGAGCAGTACTTC; cdr3_aa: CASSLPGTSRHEQYF
clone_size: few; j_call: TRBJ2-1; cdr3_length: 15; v_call: TRBV11-2; d_call: .; cdr3_nt: TGTGCCAGCAGCTTGTTATTCGGTGATGTACATGAGCAGTTCTTC; cdr3_aa: CASSLLFGDVHEQFF
clone_size: .; j_call: TRBJ2-2; cdr3_length: 16; v_call: TRBV7-6; d_call: .; cdr3_nt: TGTGCCAGCAGCTTAGAGCACAGGGCGAACACCGGGGAGCTGTTTTTT; cdr3_aa: CASSLEHRANTGELFF
clone_size: once; j_call: TRBJ1-1; cdr3_length: 14; v_call: TRBV7-8; d_call: .; cdr3_nt: TGTGCCAGCGGGCAGGGCGCCCTGAACACTGAAGCTTTCTTT; cdr3_aa: CASGQGALNTEAFF
clone_size: .; j_call: TRBJ2-3; cdr3_length: 16; v_call: TRBV11-2; d_call: TRBD2; cdr3_nt: TGTGCCAGCAGCTTCCCTAGCGGGGGAACCACAGATACGCAGTATTTT; cdr3_aa: CASSFPSGGTTDTQYF
clone_size: few; j_call: TRBJ2-3; cdr3_length: 15; v_call: TRBV19; d_call: TRBD1; cdr3_nt: TGTGCCAGTAGGACAGGGGGAAGGGGCACAGATACGCAGTATTTT; cdr3_aa: CASRTGGRGTDTQYF
clone_size: .; j_call: TRBJ2-2; cdr3_length: 13; v_call: TRBV12-3/TRBV12-4; d_call: .; cdr3_nt: TGTGCCAGCAGTTCCGACTTTACCGGGGAGCTGTTTTTT; cdr3_aa: CASSSDFTGELFF
clone_size: many; j_call: TRBJ2-7; cdr3_length: 13; v_call: TRBV6-2/TRBV6-3; d_call: .; cdr3_nt: TGTGCCAGCAGTTTCACCGACAGCTACGAGCAGTACTTC; cdr3_aa: CASSFTDSYEQYF
clone_size: few; j_call: TRBJ2-7; cdr3_length: 15; v_call: TRBV6-6; d_call: TRBD1; cdr3_nt: TGTGCCACAAGGACCGGGACAGGGGGCTCGTACGAGCAGTACTTC; cdr3_aa: CATRTGTGGSYEQYF
clone_size: few; j_call: TRBJ2-5; cdr3_length: 17; v_call: TRBV9; d_call: TRBD1; cdr3_nt: TGTGCCAGCAGCGGACCCCAAGACGACAGGGGCCAAGAGACCCAGTACTTC; cdr3_aa: CASSGPQDDRGQETQYF
clone_size: .; j_call: TRBJ2-7; cdr3_length: 15; v_call: TRBV14; d_call: .; cdr3_nt: TGTGCCAGCAGCCTATTCGACAGGATGACTTACGAGCAGTACTTC; cdr3_aa: CASSLFDRMTYEQYF
clone_size: few; j_call: TRBJ2-3; cdr3_length: 15; v_call: TRBV12-3/TRBV12-4; d_call: TRBD1; cdr3_nt: TGTGCCAGCAGCCTTAACAGGGGTAGCACAGATACGCAGTATTTT; cdr3_aa: CASSLNRGSTDTQYF
clone_size: .; j_call: TRBJ1-5; cdr3_length: 12; v_call: TRBV12-3/TRBV12-4; d_call: .; cdr3_nt: TGTGCCAGCAGTTTAAAGATCCAGCCCCAGCATTTT; cdr3_aa: CASSLKIQPQHF